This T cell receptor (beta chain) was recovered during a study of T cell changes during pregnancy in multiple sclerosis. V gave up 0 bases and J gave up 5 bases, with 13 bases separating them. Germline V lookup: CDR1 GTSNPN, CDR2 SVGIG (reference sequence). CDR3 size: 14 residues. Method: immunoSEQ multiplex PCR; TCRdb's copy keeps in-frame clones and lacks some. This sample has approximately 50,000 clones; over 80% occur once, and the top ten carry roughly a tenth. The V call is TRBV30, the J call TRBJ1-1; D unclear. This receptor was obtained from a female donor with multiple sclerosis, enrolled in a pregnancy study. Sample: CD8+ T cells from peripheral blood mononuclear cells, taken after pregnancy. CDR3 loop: CAWSVHGGETEAFF. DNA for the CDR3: TGTGCCTGGAGTGTACATGGAGGCGAGACTGAAGCTTTCTTT.